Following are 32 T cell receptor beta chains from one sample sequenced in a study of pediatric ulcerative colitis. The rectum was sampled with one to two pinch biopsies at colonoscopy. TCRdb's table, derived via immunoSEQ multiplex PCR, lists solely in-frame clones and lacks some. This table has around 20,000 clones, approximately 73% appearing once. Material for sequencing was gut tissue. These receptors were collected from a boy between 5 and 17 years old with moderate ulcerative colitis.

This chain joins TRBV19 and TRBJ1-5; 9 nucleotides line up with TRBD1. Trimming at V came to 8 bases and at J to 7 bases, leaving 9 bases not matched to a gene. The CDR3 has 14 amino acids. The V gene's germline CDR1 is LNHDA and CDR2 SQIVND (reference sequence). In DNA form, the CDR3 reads TGTGCCAGTGTCCATGGTGGGACAGGGCAGCCCCAGCATTTT. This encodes CASVHGGTGQPQHF.

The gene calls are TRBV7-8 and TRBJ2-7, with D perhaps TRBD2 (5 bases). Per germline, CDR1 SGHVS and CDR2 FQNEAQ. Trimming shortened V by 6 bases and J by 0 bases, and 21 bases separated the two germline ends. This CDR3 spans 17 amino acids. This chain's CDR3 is CASSLSVGAQLSYEQYF. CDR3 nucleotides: TGTGCCAGCAGTCTATCGGTGGGAGCCCAACTCTCCTACGAGCAGTACTTC. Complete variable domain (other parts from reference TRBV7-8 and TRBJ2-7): GAGVSQSPRYKVAKRGQDVALRCDPISGHVSLFWYQQALGQGPEFLTYFQNEAQLDKSGLPSDRFFAERPEGSVSTLKIQRTQQEDSAVYLCASSLSVGAQLSYEQYFGPGTRLTVT.

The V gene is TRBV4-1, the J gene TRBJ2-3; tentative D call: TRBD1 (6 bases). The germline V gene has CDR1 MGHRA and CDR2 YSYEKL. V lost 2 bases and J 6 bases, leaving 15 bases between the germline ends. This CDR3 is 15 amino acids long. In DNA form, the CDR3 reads TGCGCCAGCAGCCAAACTGGACCGCAGGGGGATACGCAGTATTTT. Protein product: CASSQTGPQGDTQYF.

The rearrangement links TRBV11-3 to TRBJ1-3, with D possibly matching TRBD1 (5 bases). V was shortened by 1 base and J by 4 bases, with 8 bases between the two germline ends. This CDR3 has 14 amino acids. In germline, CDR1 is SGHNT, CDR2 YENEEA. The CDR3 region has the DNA TGTGCCAGCAGCTTAGGGGACGGAGGAAACACCATATATTTT. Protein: CASSLGDGGNTIYF.

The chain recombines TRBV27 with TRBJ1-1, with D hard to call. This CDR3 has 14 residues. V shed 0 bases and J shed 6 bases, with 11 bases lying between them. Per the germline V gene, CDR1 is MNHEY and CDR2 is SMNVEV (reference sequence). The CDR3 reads CASSLSRAGSEAFF. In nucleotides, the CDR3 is TGTGCCAGCAGTTTATCGAGGGCAGGCTCTGAAGCTTTCTTT.

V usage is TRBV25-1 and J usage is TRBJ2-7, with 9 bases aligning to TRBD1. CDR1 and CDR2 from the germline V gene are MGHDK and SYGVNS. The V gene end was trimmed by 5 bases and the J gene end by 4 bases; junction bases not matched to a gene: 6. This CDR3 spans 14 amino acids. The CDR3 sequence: CASSPGTGWYEQYF. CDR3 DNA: TGTGCCAGCAGTCCCGGGACAGGGTGGTACGAGCAGTACTTC.

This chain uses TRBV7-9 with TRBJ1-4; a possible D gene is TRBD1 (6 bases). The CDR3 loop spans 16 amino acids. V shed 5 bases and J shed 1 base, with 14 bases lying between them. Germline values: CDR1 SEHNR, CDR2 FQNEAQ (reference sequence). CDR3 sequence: CASSPGVQRTNEKLFF. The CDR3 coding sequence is TGTGCCAGCAGCCCAGGGGTACAGCGAACTAATGAAAAACTGTTTTTT.

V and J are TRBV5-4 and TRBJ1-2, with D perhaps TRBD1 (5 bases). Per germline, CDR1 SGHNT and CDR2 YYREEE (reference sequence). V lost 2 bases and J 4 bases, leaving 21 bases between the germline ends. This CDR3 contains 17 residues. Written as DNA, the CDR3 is TGTGCCAGCAGCTTCGTTCGGAACCGGGACGTGTTCTATGGCTACACCTTC. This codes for CASSFVRNRDVFYGYTF.

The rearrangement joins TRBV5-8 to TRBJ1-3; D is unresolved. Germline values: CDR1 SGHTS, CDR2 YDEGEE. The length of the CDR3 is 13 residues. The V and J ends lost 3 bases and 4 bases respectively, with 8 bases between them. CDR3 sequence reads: CASSWAAGNTIYF. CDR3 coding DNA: TGTGCCAGCAGCTGGGCCGCGGGAAACACCATATATTTT.

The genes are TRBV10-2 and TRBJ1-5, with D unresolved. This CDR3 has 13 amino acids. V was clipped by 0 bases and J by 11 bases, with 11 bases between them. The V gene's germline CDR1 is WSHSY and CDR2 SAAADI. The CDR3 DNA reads TGCGCCAGCAGTGAGTCTTTACGGGCCGCCCAGCATTTT. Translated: CASSESLRAAQHF.

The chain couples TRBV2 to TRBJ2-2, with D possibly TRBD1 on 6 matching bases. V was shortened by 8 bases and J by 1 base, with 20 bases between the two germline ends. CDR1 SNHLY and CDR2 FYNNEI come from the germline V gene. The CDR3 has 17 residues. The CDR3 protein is CASVRGGSKWNTGELFF. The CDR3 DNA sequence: TGTGCCAGCGTACGAGGGGGTAGTAAGTGGAACACCGGGGAGCTGTTTTTT.

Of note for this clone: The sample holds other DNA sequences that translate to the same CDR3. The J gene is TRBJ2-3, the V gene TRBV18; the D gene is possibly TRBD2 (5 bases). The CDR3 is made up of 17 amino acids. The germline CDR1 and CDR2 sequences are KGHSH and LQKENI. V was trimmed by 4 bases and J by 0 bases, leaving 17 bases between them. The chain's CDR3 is CASSLFGRTGSTDTQYF. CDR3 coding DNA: TGTGCCAGCTCACTTTTCGGACGGACGGGAAGCACAGATACGCAGTATTTT.

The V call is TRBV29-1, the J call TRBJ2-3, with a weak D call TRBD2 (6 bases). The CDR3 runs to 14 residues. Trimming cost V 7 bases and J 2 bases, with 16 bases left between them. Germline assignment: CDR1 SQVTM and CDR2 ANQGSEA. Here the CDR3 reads CSGAGQDITDTQYF. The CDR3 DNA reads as TGCAGCGGGGCGGGGCAGGATATCACAGATACGCAGTATTTT.

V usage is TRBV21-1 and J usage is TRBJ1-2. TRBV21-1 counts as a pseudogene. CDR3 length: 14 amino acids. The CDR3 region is CASSGRSTCGGYTF. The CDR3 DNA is TGTGCCAGCAGCGGACGTTCTACCTGCGGTGGCTACACCTTC.

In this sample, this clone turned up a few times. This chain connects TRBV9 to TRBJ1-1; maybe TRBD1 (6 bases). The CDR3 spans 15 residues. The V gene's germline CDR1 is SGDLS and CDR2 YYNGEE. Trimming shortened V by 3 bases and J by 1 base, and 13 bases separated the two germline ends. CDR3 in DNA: TGTGCCAGCAGCGGGGGATCAGGGGAGAACACTGAAGCTTTCTTT. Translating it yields CASSGGSGENTEAFF.

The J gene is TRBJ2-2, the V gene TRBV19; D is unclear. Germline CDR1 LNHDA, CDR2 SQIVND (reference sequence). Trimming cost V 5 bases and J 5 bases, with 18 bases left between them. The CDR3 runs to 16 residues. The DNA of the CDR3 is TGTGCCAGTAGTCTATCGGTCCGGGCCAGAACCGGGGAGCTGTTTTTT. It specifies CASSLSVRARTGELFF.

The CDR3 bases are TGCGCCAGCAGCTTACATCCCTCCCTCTACGAGCAGTACTTC. This sequence encodes CASSLHPSLYEQYF. V is TRBV5-1 and J is TRBJ2-7; D call uncertain. The CDR3 totals 14 residues. CDR1 is SGHRS and CDR2 is YFSETQ in the germline V gene. V was trimmed by 2 bases and J by 3 bases, leaving 12 bases between them. The full variable domain, its missing parts supplied by reference TRBV5-1 and TRBJ2-7, is KAGVTQTPRYLIKTRGQQVTLSCSPISGHRSVSWYQQTPGQGLQFLFEYFSETQRNKGNFPGRFSGRQFSNSRSEMNVSTLELGDSALYLCASSLHPSLYEQYFGPGTRLTVT.

In nucleotides, the CDR3 is TGTGCCAGCAGCTTGGGGGGGTTCCGCACAGATACGCAGTATTTT. Its protein is CASSLGGFRTDTQYF. This chain links TRBV5-6 with TRBJ2-3; D assignment may be TRBD1 or TRBD2 (5 bases each). The ends were cut back, 0 bases at V and 1 base at J, with 9 bases in the middle. Germline V gene lookup returns CDR1 SGHDT and CDR2 YYEEEE. The CDR3 is 15 amino acids.

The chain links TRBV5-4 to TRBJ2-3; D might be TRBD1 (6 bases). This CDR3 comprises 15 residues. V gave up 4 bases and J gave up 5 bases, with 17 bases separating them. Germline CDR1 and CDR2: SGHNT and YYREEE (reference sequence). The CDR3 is CASSAGTRAVDTQYF. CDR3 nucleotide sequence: TGTGCCAGCAGCGCAGGGACAAGAGCGGTAGATACGCAGTATTTT.

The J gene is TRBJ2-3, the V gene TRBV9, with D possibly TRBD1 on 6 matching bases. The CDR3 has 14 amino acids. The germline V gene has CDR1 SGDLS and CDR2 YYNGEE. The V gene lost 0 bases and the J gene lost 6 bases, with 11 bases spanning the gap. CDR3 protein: CASSVGGRPDTQYF. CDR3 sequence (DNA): TGTGCCAGCAGCGTAGGGGGGCGGCCGGATACGCAGTATTTT.

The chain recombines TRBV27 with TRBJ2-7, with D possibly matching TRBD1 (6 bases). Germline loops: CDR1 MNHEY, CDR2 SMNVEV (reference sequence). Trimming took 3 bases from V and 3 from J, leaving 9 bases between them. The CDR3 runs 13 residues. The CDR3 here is CASSLQGFYEQYF. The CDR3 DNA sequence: TGTGCCAGCAGTTTGCAGGGGTTCTACGAGCAGTACTTC.

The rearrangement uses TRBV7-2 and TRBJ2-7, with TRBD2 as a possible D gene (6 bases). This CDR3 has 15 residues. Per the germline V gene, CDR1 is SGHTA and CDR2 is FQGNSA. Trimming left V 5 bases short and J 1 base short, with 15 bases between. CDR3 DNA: TGTGCCAGCAGCGCAGCGGGTGCGGGGTCCTACGAGCAGTACTTC. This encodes CASSAAGAGSYEQYF.

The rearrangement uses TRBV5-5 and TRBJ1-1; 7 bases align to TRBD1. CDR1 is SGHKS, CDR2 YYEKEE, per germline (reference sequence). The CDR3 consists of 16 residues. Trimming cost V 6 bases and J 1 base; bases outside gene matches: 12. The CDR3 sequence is CASILGQIGGNTEAFF. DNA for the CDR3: TGTGCCAGCATTCTGGGACAGATCGGCGGGAACACTGAAGCTTTCTTT. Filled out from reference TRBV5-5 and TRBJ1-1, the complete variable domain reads DAGVTQSPTHLIKTRGQQVTLRCSPISGHKSVSWYQQVLGQGPQFIFQYYEKEERGRGNFPDRFSARQFPNYSSELNVNALLLGDSALYLCASILGQIGGNTEAFFGQGTRLTVV.

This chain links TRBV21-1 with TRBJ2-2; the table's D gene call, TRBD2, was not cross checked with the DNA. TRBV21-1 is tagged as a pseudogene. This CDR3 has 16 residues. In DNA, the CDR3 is TGTGCCAGCAGCAAACGCGGCAGAGGCGACACCGGGGAGCTGTTTTTT. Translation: CASSKRGRGDTGELFF.

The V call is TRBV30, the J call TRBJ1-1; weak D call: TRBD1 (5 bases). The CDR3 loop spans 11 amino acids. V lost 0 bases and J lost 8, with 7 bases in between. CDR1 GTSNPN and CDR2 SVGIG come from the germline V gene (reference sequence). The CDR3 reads CAWSVGGEAFF. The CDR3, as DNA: TGTGCCTGGAGTGTTGGGGGGGAAGCTTTCTTT. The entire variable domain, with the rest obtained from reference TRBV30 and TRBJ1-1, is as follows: SQTIHQWPATLVQPVGSPLSLECTVEGTSNPNLYWYRQAAGRGLQLLFYSVGIGQISSEVPQNLSASRPQDRQFILSSKKLLLSDSGFYLCAWSVGGEAFFGQGTRLTVV.

The CDR3: CASSRLTGTYGGVQETQYF. CDR3 DNA: TGTGCCAGCAGCAGATTAACCGGGACATACGGTGGGGTCCAAGAGACCCAGTACTTC. V usage is TRBV5-4 and J usage is TRBJ2-5, with D maybe TRBD1 (6 bases). CDR1 SGHNT and CDR2 YYREEE come from the germline V gene (reference sequence). V lost 4 bases and J lost 1, with 26 bases in between. The length of the CDR3 is 19 residues.

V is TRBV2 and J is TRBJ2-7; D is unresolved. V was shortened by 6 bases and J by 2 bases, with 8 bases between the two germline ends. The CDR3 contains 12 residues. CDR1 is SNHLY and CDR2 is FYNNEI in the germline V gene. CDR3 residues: CASRWAPYEQYF. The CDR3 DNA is TGTGCCAGCAGATGGGCCCCCTACGAGCAGTACTTC.

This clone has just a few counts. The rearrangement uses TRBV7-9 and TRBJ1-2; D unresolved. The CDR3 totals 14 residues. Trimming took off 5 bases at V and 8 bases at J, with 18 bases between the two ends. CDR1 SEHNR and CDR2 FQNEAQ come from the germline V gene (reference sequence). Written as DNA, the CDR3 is TGTGCCAGCAGCCCCCGCGAGCTCCCTTTAGGCTACACCTTC. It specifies CASSPRELPLGYTF.

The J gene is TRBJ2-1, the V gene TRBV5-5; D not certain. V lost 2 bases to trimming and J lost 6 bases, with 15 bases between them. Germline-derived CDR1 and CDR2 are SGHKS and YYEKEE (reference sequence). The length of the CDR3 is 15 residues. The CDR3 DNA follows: TGTGCCAGCAGCTTTAGTAGAGAGACGACCAATGAGCAGTTCTTC. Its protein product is CASSFSRETTNEQFF.

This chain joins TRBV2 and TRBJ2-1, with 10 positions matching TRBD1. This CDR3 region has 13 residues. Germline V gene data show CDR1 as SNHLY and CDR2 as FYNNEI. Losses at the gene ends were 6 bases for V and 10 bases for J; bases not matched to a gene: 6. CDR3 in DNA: TGTGCCAGCAGGGGAGACAGGGGGCTCGAGCAGTTCTTC. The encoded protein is CASRGDRGLEQFF.

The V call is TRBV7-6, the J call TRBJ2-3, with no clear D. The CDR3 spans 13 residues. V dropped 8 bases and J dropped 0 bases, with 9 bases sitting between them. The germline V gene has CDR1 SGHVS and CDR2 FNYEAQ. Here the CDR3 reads CASFYTSTDTQYF. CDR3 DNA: TGTGCCAGCTTCTACACGAGCACAGATACGCAGTATTTT.

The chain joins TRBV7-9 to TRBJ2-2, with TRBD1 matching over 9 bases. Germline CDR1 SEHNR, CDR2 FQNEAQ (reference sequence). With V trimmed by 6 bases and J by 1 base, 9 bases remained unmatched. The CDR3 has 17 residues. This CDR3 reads CASSSTGTGWNTGELFF. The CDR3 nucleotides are TGTGCCAGCAGTTCTACAGGGACAGGGTGGAACACCGGGGAGCTGTTTTTT.